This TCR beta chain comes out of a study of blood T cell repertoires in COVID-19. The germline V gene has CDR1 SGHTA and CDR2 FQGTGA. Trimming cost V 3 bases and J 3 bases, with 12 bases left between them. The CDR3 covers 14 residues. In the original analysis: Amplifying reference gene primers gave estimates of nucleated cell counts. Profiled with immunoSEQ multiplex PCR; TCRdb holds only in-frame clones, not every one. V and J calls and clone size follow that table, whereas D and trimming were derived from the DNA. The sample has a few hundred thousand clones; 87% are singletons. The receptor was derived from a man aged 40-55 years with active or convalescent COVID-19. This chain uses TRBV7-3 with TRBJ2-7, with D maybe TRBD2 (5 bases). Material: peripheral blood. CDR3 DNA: TGTGCCAGCAGCTTTTCGAGCGGAAACTACGAGCAGTACTTC. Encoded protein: CASSFSSGNYEQYF.